These 27 T cell receptor beta chains share one sample of origin, sequenced in a study of beta chain features in type 1 diabetes. cDNA synthesis used the whole RNA isolate, giving expressed TCRB sequences. Assay: immunoSEQ multiplex PCR; the TCRdb copy retains only in-frame clones and omits some. The sample has about 350,000 clones, about 20% seen once. Sequencing was performed on naive CD4+ T cells from blood. These receptors all stem from a woman between 18 and 30 years old in good health.

This clone was seen a few times. The V call is TRBV4-2, the J call TRBJ2-1; 10 nucleotides align to TRBD2. This CDR3 contains 15 residues. Trimming cost V 0 bases and J 9 bases; bases outside gene matches: 5. CDR1 LGHNA and CDR2 YNFKEQ come from the germline V gene. CDR3 loop: CASSQEASGSGEQFF. Here the CDR3 DNA reads TGTGCCAGCAGCCAAGAGGCTAGCGGGAGTGGTGAGCAGTTCTTC.

CDR3 residues: CASSLGSSGSSYNEQFF. In DNA form, the CDR3 reads TGTGCCAGCAGCTTAGGGAGTAGCGGGAGCTCCTACAATGAGCAGTTCTTC. The chain couples TRBV11-3 to TRBJ2-1, with TRBD2 matching 9 bases. With 1 base clipped from V and 0 bases from J, the junction kept 4 bases outside the gene matches. CDR1 is SGHNT and CDR2 is YENEEA in the germline V gene. The CDR3 covers 17 residues.

This clone turned up a few times. One end of the junction varies from germline; a read error may be responsible. CDR3 nucleotide sequence: TGTGCCAGCAGCCTAGACTACAGGGTGGTCGGGACCCAGTACTTC. The encoded protein is CASSLDYRVVGTQYF. The chain combines TRBV11-2 with TRBJ2-5, with D tentatively TRBD1 (6 bases). The CDR3 loop spans 15 amino acids. Germline lookup yields CDR1 SGHAT and CDR2 FQNNGV.

J is TRBJ2-5 and V is TRBV5-1; possible D gene TRBD1, 6 bases. V lost 2 bases and J 5 bases, leaving 13 bases between the germline ends. This CDR3 comprises 14 residues. The germline gives CDR1 SGHRS, CDR2 YFSETQ. CDR3 sequence: CASSLQGLEETQYF. CDR3 DNA: TGCGCCAGCAGCTTACAGGGCTTAGAGGAGACCCAGTACTTC.

V is TRBV11-2 and J is TRBJ2-7, with D perhaps matching TRBD1 (5 bases). CDR1 is SGHAT and CDR2 is FQNNGV in the germline V gene. The CDR3 is made up of 15 amino acids. Trimming removed 4 bases at V and 0 bases at J, with 13 bases between. The CDR3 here is CASSSLRGVSYEQYF. DNA for the CDR3: TGTGCCAGCAGCTCACTTAGGGGCGTCTCCTACGAGCAGTACTTC.

The chain joins TRBV7-9 to TRBJ1-2, with 9 bases that match TRBD1. There are 16 residues in the CDR3. The junction had 9 bases not matched to a gene; V was cut back by 5 bases and J by 2 bases. CDR1 is SEHNR, CDR2 FQNEAQ, per germline (reference sequence). The DNA for the CDR3 is TGTGCCAGCAGCCTAGGACAGGGGCTGGGGAACTATGGCTACACCTTC. This translates into CASSLGQGLGNYGYTF.

This clone occurred a few times. The J gene is TRBJ2-1, the V gene TRBV5-1; 11 bases agree with TRBD2. The V and J ends lost 10 bases and 9 bases, in that order; junction bases with no gene match: 12. The CDR3 length is 14 residues. Germline V gives CDR1 SGHRS, CDR2 YFSETQ. The CDR3 DNA reads as TGCGCCGCCGGCCCAGGGACTAGCGGTGGTGAGCAGTTCTTC. It translates to CAAGPGTSGGEQFF.

CDR3: CASSPERGNTIYF. The CDR3 region has the DNA TGTGCCAGCTCACCAGAGAGAGGGAACACCATATATTTT. This rearrangement joins TRBV18 to TRBJ1-3; D gene unclear. The germline V and J ends were trimmed by 2 bases and 7 bases, with 9 bases remaining between them. This CDR3 has 13 amino acids. Germline CDR1 KGHSH, CDR2 LQKENI.

This chain joins TRBV7-9 and TRBJ2-7; 7 bases line up with TRBD2. CDR3 size: 14 residues. Germline V gene data show CDR1 as SEHNR and CDR2 as FQNEAQ (reference sequence). J gave up 5 bases and V 3 bases, and 7 bases lay outside the gene matches. CDR3 in DNA: TGTGCCAGCAGCTTTGGACTAGATCTCAACGAGCAGTACTTC. Protein product: CASSFGLDLNEQYF.

The table lists this clone with a few counts. In DNA, the CDR3 is TGTGCCAGCAGCGTAGCGGGAGCGGGATACAATGAGCAGTTCTTC. This sequence encodes CASSVAGAGYNEQFF. This chain uses TRBV9 with TRBJ2-1, with 7 bases lining up with TRBD2. There are 15 residues in the CDR3. The V and J ends lost 0 bases and 4 bases, in that order; junction bases with no gene match: 4. Germline loops: CDR1 SGDLS, CDR2 YYNGEE. The full variable domain, its missing parts supplied by reference TRBV9 and TRBJ2-1, is DSGVTQTPKHLITATGQRVTLRCSPRSGDLSVYWYQQSLDQGLQFLIQYYNGEERAKGNILERFSAQQFPDLHSELNLSSLELGDSALYFCASSVAGAGYNEQFFGPGTRLTVL.

V usage is TRBV6-6 and J usage is TRBJ2-3; no clear D gene. CDR1 is MNHNY and CDR2 is SVGAGI in the germline V gene (reference sequence). CDR3 size: 13 residues. V gave up 0 bases and J gave up 4 bases, with 5 bases separating them. The CDR3 nucleotides are TGTGCCAGCAGTTACTCGAGGTCAGATACGCAGTATTTT. Protein: CASSYSRSDTQYF.

In this sample, this clone turned up a few times. This rearrangement joins TRBV27 to TRBJ1-2, with a possible D match to TRBD1 (5 bases). V gave up 5 bases and J gave up 3 bases, with 13 bases separating them. CDR3 length: 14 residues. Per germline, CDR1 MNHEY and CDR2 SMNVEV (reference sequence). The DNA for the CDR3 is TGTGCCAGCAGTCGCGGCGAAGGGGACTATGGCTACACCTTC. Amino acid sequence: CASSRGEGDYGYTF.

The sample holds a few counts of this clone. J is TRBJ2-1 and V is TRBV7-3; 10 bases fit TRBD1. The CDR3 is 15 amino acids. Looked up from germline, CDR1 is SGHTA and CDR2 is FQGTGA. Trimming cost V 5 bases and J 6 bases; bases outside gene matches: 7. CDR3 sequence: CASSPRQGAGNEQFF. The CDR3 DNA follows: TGTGCCAGCAGCCCCAGACAGGGGGCGGGCAATGAGCAGTTCTTC.

This clone was seen more than once but under ten times. This chain uses TRBV28 with TRBJ1-2, with no clear D. Germline CDR1 is MDHEN and CDR2 is SYDVKM. Between the trimmed V and J ends, which lost 2 bases and 2 bases, there was a span of 6 bases. The CDR3 has 13 amino acids. The CDR3 DNA follows: TGTGCCAGCAGTTTAGCACAGAACTATGGCTACACCTTC. Translation gives CASSLAQNYGYTF.

This chain joins TRBV5-4 and TRBJ1-3; 8 bases are shared with TRBD1. V trimming: 3 bases; J trimming: 0 bases; junction bases outside the gene matches: 5. The length of the CDR3 is 16 residues. Germline V gene lookup returns CDR1 SGHNT and CDR2 YYREEE (reference sequence). The CDR3 region is CASSYGQGPSGNTIYF. The DNA for the CDR3 is TGTGCCAGCAGCTATGGACAGGGCCCCTCTGGAAACACCATATATTTT.

This chain joins TRBV9 and TRBJ2-7; maybe TRBD1 (6 bases). In germline, CDR1 is SGDLS, CDR2 YYNGEE. Trimming removed 0 bases from V and 2 bases from J, with 9 bases in between. CDR3 length equals 14 residues. The CDR3 DNA is TGTGCCAGCAGCGTAGGACAGGAGACCTACGAGCAGTACTTC. It yields the protein CASSVGQETYEQYF.

The genes are TRBV5-1 and TRBJ2-5; 7 nucleotides match TRBD2. CDR1 and CDR2 from the germline V gene are SGHRS and YFSETQ. The trim removed 0 bases at V and 7 bases at J, leaving 12 bases unmatched. CDR3 size: 16 residues. CDR3 bases: TGCGCCAGCAGCTTGGGGACCGCTGCGGGAGTTAGGACCCAGTACTTC. It yields the protein CASSLGTAAGVRTQYF.

The V gene is TRBV11-2, the J gene TRBJ1-1; D perhaps matches TRBD1 (5 bases). The CDR3 contains 15 residues. The germline V and J ends were trimmed by 5 bases and 1 base, with 14 bases remaining between them. Germline V lookup: CDR1 SGHAT, CDR2 FQNNGV. Here the CDR3 DNA reads TGTGCCAGCAGCCCATTCGGCACAGGGAACACTGAAGCTTTCTTT. Residues: CASSPFGTGNTEAFF.

This clone was detected a few times. This sample includes further DNA sequences coding for the same CDR3. The chain recombines TRBV4-1 with TRBJ2-7; 12 positions agree with TRBD2. V lost 3 bases and J lost 3; bases outside the gene matches: 3. Germline V gene data show CDR1 as MGHRA and CDR2 as YSYEKL. This CDR3 spans 15 amino acids. In DNA, the CDR3 is TGCGCCAGCAGCCAGGGACTAGCGGGCTTCTACGAGCAGTACTTC. The encoded protein is CASSQGLAGFYEQYF.

There are a few counts of this clone. The rearrangement joins TRBV2 to TRBJ2-7; TRBD1 is a possible D gene (6 bases). There are 13 residues in the CDR3. Germline V CDR1 and CDR2: SNHLY, FYNNEI. Trimming removed 7 bases at V and 1 base at J, with 11 bases between. CDR3 amino acids: CASTWGQSYEQYF. CDR3 nucleotides: TGTGCCAGCACGTGGGGGCAGTCCTACGAGCAGTACTTC.

This clone occurred a few times. The V call is TRBV23-1, the J call TRBJ2-5; 7 bases are shared with TRBD1. TRBV23-1 is filed as an ORF, its function uncertain. The CDR3 spans 15 residues. V trimming: 2 bases; J trimming: 7 bases; junction bases outside the gene matches: 10. The CDR3 region has the DNA TGCGCCAGCAGTCAACCAACAGGGGTAAAAGGGACCCAGTACTTC. This translates into CASSQPTGVKGTQYF.

The V and J genes are TRBV20-1 and TRBJ2-1; a weak D match, TRBD2 (6 bases). Germline V gene lookup returns CDR1 DFQATT and CDR2 SNEGSKA (reference sequence). Trimming took 5 bases from V and 10 from J, leaving 12 bases between them. The CDR3 extends over 11 amino acids. The CDR3 loop reads CSAGTEKEQFF. The CDR3 DNA sequence: TGCAGTGCTGGGACTGAGAAAGAGCAGTTCTTC.

This clone was counted only a few times. The V gene is TRBV9, the J gene TRBJ2-5; D gene uncertain. Germline loops: CDR1 SGDLS, CDR2 YYNGEE. The CDR3 is 15 residues long. V lost 3 bases, J lost 4 bases, and 16 bases lay in between. The CDR3 sequence is CASSARPQVGETQYF. The DNA for the CDR3 is TGTGCCAGCAGCGCCCGCCCCCAGGTAGGAGAGACCCAGTACTTC. Full variable domain (missing parts from reference TRBV9 and TRBJ2-5): DSGVTQTPKHLITATGQRVTLRCSPRSGDLSVYWYQQSLDQGLQFLIQYYNGEERAKGNILERFSAQQFPDLHSELNLSSLELGDSALYFCASSARPQVGETQYFGPGTRLLVL.

The rearrangement joins TRBV7-2 to TRBJ1-2, with 8 bases aligning to TRBD1. This CDR3 has 17 residues. CDR1 and CDR2 (germline): SGHTA, FQGNSA. Trimming at V came to 6 bases and at J to 8 bases, leaving 20 bases not matched to a gene. This CDR3 reads CASSLTTGQGVPRGYTF. The CDR3 DNA sequence: TGTGCCAGCAGTCTTACCACCGGACAGGGAGTCCCAAGGGGCTACACCTTC. Full variable domain (outside the CDR3, taken from reference TRBV7-2 and TRBJ1-2): GAGVSQSPSNKVTEKGKDVELRCDPISGHTALYWYRQSLGQGLEFLIYFQGNSAPDKSGLPSDRFSAERTGGSVSTLTIQRTQQEDSAVYLCASSLTTGQGVPRGYTFGSGTRLTVV.

This clone was counted only a few times. The junction differs from germline at one of its ends, possibly a read error. This chain joins TRBV29-1 and TRBJ2-7, with a tentative D call TRBD1 (6 bases). This CDR3 region has 14 residues. CDR1 is SQVTM and CDR2 is ANQGSEA in the germline V gene. The CDR3 coding sequence is TGCGGCGTAAGACAGGCAGGGTATCTCTACGAGCAGTACTTC. It translates to CGVRQAGYLYEQYF.

This clone was counted between two and nine times. This chain connects TRBV5-1 to TRBJ1-6; D gene ambiguous. The germline V gene has CDR1 SGHRS and CDR2 YFSETQ. Trimming removed 2 bases at V and 9 bases at J, with 3 bases between. The CDR3 sequence is 11 residues long. CDR3 DNA: TGCGCCAGCAGCTTTAGTTCACCCCTCCACTTT. The encoded protein is CASSFSSPLHF.

This clone was counted a few times. The rearrangement links TRBV4-2 to TRBJ2-1; possibly TRBD2 for D (5 bases). This CDR3 is built from 15 residues. Trimming shortened V by 3 bases and J by 4 bases, and 13 bases separated the two germline ends. CDR1 LGHNA and CDR2 YNFKEQ come from the germline V gene. The DNA of the CDR3 is TGTGCCAGCAGCCATGGACTTATGGGGTACAATGAGCAGTTCTTC. Translated: CASSHGLMGYNEQFF.